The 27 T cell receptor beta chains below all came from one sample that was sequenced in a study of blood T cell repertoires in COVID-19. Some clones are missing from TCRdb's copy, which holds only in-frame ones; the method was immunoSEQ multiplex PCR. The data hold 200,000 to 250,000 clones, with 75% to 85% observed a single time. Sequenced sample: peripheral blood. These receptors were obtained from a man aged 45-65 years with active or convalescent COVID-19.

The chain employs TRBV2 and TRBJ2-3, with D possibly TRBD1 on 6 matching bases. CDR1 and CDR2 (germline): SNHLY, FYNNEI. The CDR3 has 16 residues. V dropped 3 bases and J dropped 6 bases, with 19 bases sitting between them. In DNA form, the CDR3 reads TGTGCCAGCAGTGACGTAGGACAGCCCAAGGGGGATACGCAGTATTTT. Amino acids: CASSDVGQPKGDTQYF.

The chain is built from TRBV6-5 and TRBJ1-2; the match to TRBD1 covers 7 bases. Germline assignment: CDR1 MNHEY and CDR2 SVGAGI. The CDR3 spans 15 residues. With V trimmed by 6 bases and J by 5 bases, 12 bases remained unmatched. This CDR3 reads CASRPSGTESYGYTF. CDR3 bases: TGTGCCAGCAGACCCTCCGGGACAGAGTCTTATGGCTACACCTTC.

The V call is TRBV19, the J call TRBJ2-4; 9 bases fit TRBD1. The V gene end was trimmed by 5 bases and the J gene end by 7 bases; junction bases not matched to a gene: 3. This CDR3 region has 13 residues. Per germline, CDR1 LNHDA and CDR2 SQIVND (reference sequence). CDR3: CASSEGTGNIQYF. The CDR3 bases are TGTGCCAGTAGTGAGGGGACAGGGAACATTCAGTACTTC. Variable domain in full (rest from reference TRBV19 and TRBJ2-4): DGGITQSPKYLFRKEGQNVTLSCEQNLNHDAMYWYRQDPGQGLRLIYYSQIVNDFQKGDIAEGYSVSREKKESFPLTVTSAQKNPTAFYLCASSEGTGNIQYFGAGTRLSVL.

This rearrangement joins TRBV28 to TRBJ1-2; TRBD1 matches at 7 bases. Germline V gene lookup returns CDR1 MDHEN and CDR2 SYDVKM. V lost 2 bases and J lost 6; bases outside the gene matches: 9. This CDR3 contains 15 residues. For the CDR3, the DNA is TGTGCCAGCAGTTTAGGGTCACAGGGGTGGCATGGCTACACCTTC. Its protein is CASSLGSQGWHGYTF.

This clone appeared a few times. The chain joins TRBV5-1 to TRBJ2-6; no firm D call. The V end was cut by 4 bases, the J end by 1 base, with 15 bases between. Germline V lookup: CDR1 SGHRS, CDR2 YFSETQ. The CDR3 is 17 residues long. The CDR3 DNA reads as TGCGCCAGCAGCAATGGAGTAGCAAGATCTGGGGCCAACGTCCTGACTTTC. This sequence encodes CASSNGVARSGANVLTF.

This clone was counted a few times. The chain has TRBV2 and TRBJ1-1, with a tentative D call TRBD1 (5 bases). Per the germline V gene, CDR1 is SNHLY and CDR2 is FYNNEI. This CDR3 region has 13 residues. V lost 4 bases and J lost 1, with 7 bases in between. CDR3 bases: TGTGCCAGCAGTGGACAGACGAACACTGAAGCTTTCTTT. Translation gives CASSGQTNTEAFF.

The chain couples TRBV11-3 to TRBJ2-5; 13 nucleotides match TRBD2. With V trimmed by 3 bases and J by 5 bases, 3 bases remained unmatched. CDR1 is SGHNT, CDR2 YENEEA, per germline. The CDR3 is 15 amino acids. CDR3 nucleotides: TGTGCCAGCAGCTTGACTAGCGGGAGGTCGGAGACCCAGTACTTC. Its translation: CASSLTSGRSETQYF.

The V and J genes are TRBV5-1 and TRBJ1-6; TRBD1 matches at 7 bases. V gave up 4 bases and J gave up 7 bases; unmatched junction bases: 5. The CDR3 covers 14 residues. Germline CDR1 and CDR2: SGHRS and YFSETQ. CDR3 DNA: TGCGCCAGCAGCCCGGGGACAGAAAATTCACCCCTCCACTTT. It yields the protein CASSPGTENSPLHF.

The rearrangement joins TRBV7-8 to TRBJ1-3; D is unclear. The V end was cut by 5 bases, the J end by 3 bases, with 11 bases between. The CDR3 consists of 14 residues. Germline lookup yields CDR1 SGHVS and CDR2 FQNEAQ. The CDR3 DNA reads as TGTGCCAGCAGCGACCAGGCCCTTGGAAACACCATATATTTT. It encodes CASSDQALGNTIYF.

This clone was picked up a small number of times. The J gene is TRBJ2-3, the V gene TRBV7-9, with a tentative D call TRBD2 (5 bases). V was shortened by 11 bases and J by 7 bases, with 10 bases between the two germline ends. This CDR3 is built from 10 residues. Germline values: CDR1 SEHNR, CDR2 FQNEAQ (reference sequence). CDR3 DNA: TGTGCCTCCTCGGGGTATACGCAGTATTTT. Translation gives CASSGYTQYF.

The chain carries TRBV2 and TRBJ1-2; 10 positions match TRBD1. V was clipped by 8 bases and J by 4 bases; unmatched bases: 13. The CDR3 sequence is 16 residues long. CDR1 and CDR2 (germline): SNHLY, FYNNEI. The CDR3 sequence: CASGAESTGGIYGYTF. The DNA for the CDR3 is TGTGCCAGCGGGGCCGAATCGACAGGGGGCATCTATGGCTACACCTTC.

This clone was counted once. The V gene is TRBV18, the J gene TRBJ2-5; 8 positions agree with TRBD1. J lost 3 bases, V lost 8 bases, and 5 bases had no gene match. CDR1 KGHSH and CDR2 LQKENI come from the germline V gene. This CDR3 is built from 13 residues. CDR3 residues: CASADRVKETQYF. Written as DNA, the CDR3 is TGTGCCAGCGCGGACAGGGTAAAAGAGACCCAGTACTTC.

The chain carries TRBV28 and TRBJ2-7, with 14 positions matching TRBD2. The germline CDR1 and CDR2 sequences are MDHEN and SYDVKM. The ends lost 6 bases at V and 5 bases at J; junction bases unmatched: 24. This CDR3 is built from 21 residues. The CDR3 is CASSGWTTGPGGTSGGNEQYV. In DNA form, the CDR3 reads TGTGCCAGCAGCGGTTGGACAACCGGACCTGGGGGGACTAGCGGGGGTAACGAGCAGTACGTC.

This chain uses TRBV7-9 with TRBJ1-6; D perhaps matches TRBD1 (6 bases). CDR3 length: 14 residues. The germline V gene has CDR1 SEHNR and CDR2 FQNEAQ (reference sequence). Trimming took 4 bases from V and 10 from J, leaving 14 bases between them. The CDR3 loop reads CASSYSRGPSPLHF. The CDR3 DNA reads TGTGCCAGCAGCTACTCCAGGGGTCCCTCACCCCTCCACTTT.

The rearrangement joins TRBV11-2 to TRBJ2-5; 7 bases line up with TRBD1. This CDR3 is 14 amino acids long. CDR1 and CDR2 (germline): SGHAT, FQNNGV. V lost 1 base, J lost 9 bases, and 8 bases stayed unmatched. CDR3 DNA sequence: TGTGCCAGCAGCTTAGGGGTAGGGGGCTTTTCCCAGTACTTC. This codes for CASSLGVGGFSQYF.

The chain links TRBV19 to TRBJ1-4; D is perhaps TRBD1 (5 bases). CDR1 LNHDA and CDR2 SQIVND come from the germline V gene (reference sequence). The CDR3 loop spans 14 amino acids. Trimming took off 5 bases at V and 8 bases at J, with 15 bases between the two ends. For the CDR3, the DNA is TGTGCCAGTAGTTACGGGGGGAAACGCGAAAAACTGTTTTTT. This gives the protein CASSYGGKREKLFF. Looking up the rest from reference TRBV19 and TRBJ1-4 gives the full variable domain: DGGITQSPKYLFRKEGQNVTLSCEQNLNHDAMYWYRQDPGQGLRLIYYSQIVNDFQKGDIAEGYSVSREKKESFPLTVTSAQKNPTAFYLCASSYGGKREKLFFGSGTQLSVL.

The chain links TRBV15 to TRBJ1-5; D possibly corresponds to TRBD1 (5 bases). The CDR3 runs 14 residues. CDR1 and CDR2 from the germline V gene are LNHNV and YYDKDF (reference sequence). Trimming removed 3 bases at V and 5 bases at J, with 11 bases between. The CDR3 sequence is CATSRGGEHQPQHF. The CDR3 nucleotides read TGTGCCACCAGCAGGGGGGGGGAGCATCAGCCCCAGCATTTT.

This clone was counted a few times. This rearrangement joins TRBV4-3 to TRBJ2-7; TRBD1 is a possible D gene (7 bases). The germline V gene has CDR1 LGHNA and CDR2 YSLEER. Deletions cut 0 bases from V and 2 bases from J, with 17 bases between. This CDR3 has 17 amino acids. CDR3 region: CASSQELWQGGTYEQYV. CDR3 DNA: TGCGCCAGCAGCCAAGAATTGTGGCAGGGGGGAACCTACGAGCAGTACGTC.

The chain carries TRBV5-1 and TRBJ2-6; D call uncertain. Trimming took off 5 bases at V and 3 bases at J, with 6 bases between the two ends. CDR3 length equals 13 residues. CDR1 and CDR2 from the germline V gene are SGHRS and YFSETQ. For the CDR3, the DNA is TGCGCCAGCAGGGCTGGTGGGGCCAACGTCCTGACTTTC. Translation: CASRAGGANVLTF.

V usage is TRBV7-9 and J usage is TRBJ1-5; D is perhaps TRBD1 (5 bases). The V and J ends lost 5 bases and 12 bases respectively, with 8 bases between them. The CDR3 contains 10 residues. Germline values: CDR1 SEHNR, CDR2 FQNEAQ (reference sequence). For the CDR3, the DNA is TGTGCCAGCAGCCAGGACATCCAGCATTTT. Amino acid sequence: CASSQDIQHF.

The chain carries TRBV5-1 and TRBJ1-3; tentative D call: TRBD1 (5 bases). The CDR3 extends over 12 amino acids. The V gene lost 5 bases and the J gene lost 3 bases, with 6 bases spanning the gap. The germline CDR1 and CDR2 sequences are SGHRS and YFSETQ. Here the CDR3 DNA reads TGCGCCAGCAGGGACAATGGAAACACCATATATTTT. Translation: CASRDNGNTIYF.

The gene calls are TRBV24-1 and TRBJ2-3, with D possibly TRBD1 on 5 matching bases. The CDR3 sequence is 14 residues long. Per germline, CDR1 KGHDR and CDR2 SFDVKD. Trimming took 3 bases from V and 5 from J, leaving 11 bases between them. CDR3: CATSDTQTGDTQYF. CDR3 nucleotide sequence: TGTGCCACCAGTGATACCCAAACAGGAGATACGCAGTATTTT.

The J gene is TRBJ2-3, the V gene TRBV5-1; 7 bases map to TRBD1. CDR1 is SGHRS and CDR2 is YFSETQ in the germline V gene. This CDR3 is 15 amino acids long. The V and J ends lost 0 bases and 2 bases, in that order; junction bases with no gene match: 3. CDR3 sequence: CASSLGDSYTDTQYF. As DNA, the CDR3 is TGCGCCAGCAGCTTGGGGGACAGCTACACAGATACGCAGTATTTT.

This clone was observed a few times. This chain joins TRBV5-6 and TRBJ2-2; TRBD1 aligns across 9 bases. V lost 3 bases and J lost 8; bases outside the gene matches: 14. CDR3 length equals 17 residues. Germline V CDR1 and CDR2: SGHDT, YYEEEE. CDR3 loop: CASSSIPGTGPRGELFF. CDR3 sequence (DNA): TGTGCCAGCAGCTCGATTCCCGGGACAGGGCCTCGGGGGGAGCTGTTTTTT. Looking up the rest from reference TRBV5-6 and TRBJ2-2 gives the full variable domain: DAGVTQSPTHLIKTRGQQVTLRCSPKSGHDTVSWYQQALGQGPQFIFQYYEEEERQRGNFPDRFSGHQFPNYSSELNVNALLLGDSALYLCASSSIPGTGPRGELFFGEGSRLTVL.

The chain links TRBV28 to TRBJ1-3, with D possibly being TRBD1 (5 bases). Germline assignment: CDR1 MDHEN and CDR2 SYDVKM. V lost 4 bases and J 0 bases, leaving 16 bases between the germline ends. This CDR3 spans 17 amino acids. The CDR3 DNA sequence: TGTGCCAGCAGTTCCCCGGAGGGGTACCTCTCTGGAAACACCATATATTTT. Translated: CASSSPEGYLSGNTIYF.

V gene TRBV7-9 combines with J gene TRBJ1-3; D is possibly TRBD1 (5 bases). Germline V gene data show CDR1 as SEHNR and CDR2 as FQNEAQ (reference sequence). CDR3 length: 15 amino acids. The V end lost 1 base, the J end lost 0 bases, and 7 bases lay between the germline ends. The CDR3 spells CASSLDRYSGNTIYF. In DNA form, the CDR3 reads TGTGCCAGCAGCTTAGACAGGTACTCTGGAAACACCATATATTTT.

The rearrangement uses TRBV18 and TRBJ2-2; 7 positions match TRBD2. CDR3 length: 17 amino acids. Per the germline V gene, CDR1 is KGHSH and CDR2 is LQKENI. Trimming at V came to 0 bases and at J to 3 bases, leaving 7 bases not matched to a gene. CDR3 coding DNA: TGTGCCAGCTCACCACCCGGGACTACTACTTACACCGGGGAGCTGTTTTTT. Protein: CASSPPGTTTYTGELFF.